These T cell receptor beta chains were read from a single sample in a study of T cell repertoires in cytomegalovirus infection. One entry per CDR3 protein, called by TCRdb with MiXCR from the reads. The sample holds approximately 180,000 distinct CDR3 sequences; nearly 9.5% are singletons and the top ten take about 4.6%. The sequenced sample consisted of PBMCs. The receptor set was obtained from a human donor in good health (CMV status not recorded). Some clones in this sample may be carry-over from other donors' samples. Both conserved end residues are part of each CDR3. Fields, in order: CDR3 length, D gene, clone size, J gene, V gene, CDR3 DNA, CDR3 protein. D genes are given only for firm matches. Clone size is shown for a subset of rows, as once, few, many or a class of expanded clone.

length: 16; D: -; size: many; J: TRBJ1-2; V: TRBV15; DNA: TGTGCCACCAGCAGAGGTCAAGGGGGGTATGGCTATGGCTACACCTTC; CDR3: CATSRGQGGYGYGYTF
length: 15; D: TRBD1; size: few; J: TRBJ2-2; V: TRBV5-4; DNA: TGTGCCAGCAGCTGGGACAGGGGGCGCACCGGGGAGCTGTTTTTT; CDR3: CASSWDRGRTGELFF
length: 12; D: TRBD1; size: many; J: TRBJ2-7; V: TRBV7-2; DNA: TGTGCCAGCAGCTTATTGGGCGGACAGGGGTACTTC; CDR3: CASSLLGGQGYF
length: 13; D: TRBD2; size: -; J: TRBJ2-1; V: TRBV19; DNA: TGTGCCAGTAGTATAGGGACTAGCGGGGAGCAGTTCTTC; CDR3: CASSIGTSGEQFF
length: 14; D: TRBD1; size: -; J: TRBJ2-3; V: TRBV5-4; DNA: TGTGCCAGCAGTTTCGACAGGGGACAAGATACGCAGTATTTT; CDR3: CASSFDRGQDTQYF
length: 15; D: -; size: -; J: TRBJ2-7; V: TRBV23-1; DNA: TGCGCCAGCAATCCTGGGGGCGAGATCTCCTACGAGCAGTACTTC; CDR3: CASNPGGEISYEQYF
length: 11; D: -; size: -; J: TRBJ2-7; V: TRBV20-1; DNA: TGCAGTGCTGAAAACAGGGTCGAGCAGTACTTC; CDR3: CSAENRVEQYF
length: 16; D: TRBD2; size: many; J: TRBJ2-1; V: TRBV7-9; DNA: TGTGCCAGCAGCTTAGCTTTGCGGGAGGCCTACAATGAGCAGTTCTTC; CDR3: CASSLALREAYNEQFF
length: 15; D: TRBD1; size: many; J: TRBJ1-1; V: TRBV5-6; DNA: TGTGCCAGCAGCCCCCAGGGGGTCTTGAACACTGAAGCTTTCTTT; CDR3: CASSPQGVLNTEAFF
length: 14; D: -; size: -; J: TRBJ2-2; V: TRBV29-1; DNA: TGCAGCGTTGAAGGGACCGCGAACACCGGGGAGCTGTTTTTT; CDR3: CSVEGTANTGELFF
length: 14; D: -; size: many; J: TRBJ1-2; V: TRBV11-1; DNA: TGTGCCAGCAGCTTGAACAGCCAAGGCTATGGCTACACCTTC; CDR3: CASSLNSQGYGYTF
length: 16; D: TRBD2; size: many; J: TRBJ2-1; V: TRBV2; DNA: TGTGCCAGCAGTGAAAGTGCGGGAGTAGTGAACAATGAGCAGTTCTTC; CDR3: CASSESAGVVNNEQFF
length: 15; D: TRBD1; size: -; J: TRBJ2-2; V: TRBV5-1; DNA: TGCGCCAGCAGAGCCGGGACAGGGTTCGCGGGGGAGCTGTTTTTT; CDR3: CASRAGTGFAGELFF
length: 15; D: -; size: many; J: TRBJ2-7; V: TRBV7-2; DNA: TGTGCCAGCAGCTTAGGGTCACAGGCTCGCTACGAGCAGTACTTC; CDR3: CASSLGSQARYEQYF
length: 16; D: -; size: -; J: TRBJ1-5; V: TRBV4-3; DNA: TGCGCCAGCAGCCAAGATTTTACAGGTAGCAATCAGCCCCAGCATTTT; CDR3: CASSQDFTGSNQPQHF
length: 19; D: TRBD2; size: few; J: TRBJ2-3; V: TRBV7-2; DNA: TGTGCCAGCAGCTTAGTCGGGACTAGCGGGGGGGCAAGCACAGATACGCAGTATTTT; CDR3: CASSLVGTSGGASTDTQYF
length: 14; D: -; size: -; J: TRBJ1-1; V: TRBV15; DNA: TGTGCCACCAGCAGAGAACAGGGTGGAACTGAAGCTTTCTTT; CDR3: CATSREQGGTEAFF
length: 14; D: -; size: many; J: TRBJ2-5; V: TRBV6-1; DNA: TGTGCCAGCAGGAGGGCTAGCTGGGGAGAGACCCAGTACTTC; CDR3: CASRRASWGETQYF
length: 16; D: -; size: many; J: TRBJ1-1; V: TRBV27; DNA: TGTGCCAGCAGTTTAACTCAAGGACCCCTGAACACTGAAGCTTTCTTT; CDR3: CASSLTQGPLNTEAFF
length: 14; D: TRBD1; size: few; J: TRBJ1-1; V: TRBV20-1; DNA: TGCAGTGCTAGAGATGGACAGGGTGGCACTGAAGCTTTCTTT; CDR3: CSARDGQGGTEAFF
length: 16; D: -; size: many; J: TRBJ2-1; V: TRBV7-8; DNA: TGTGCCAGCAGCAAATCATCGAGTCCCTCCTACAATGAGCAGTTCTTC; CDR3: CASSKSSSPSYNEQFF
length: 15; D: -; size: many; J: TRBJ1-3; V: TRBV7-2; DNA: TGTGCCAGCAGCTTAGCCGCTGGATCTGGAAACACCATATATTTT; CDR3: CASSLAAGSGNTIYF
length: 14; D: TRBD2; size: -; J: TRBJ2-5; V: TRBV20-1; DNA: TGCAGTGTCAGCATGGGACTAGCGTCGGAGACCCAGTACTTC; CDR3: CSVSMGLASETQYF
length: 12; D: -; size: many; J: TRBJ2-7; V: TRBV29-1; DNA: TGCAGCGTTGCGGGTGTTACCTACGAGCAGTACTTC; CDR3: CSVAGVTYEQYF
length: 14; D: -; size: -; J: TRBJ1-3; V: TRBV10-3; DNA: TGTGCCATCAGTGAGACCTCGGCAGGAAACACCATATATTTT; CDR3: CAISETSAGNTIYF
length: 14; D: -; size: many; J: TRBJ1-1; V: TRBV12-3/TRBV12-4; DNA: TGTGCCAGCAGAACAGACAGCGTTGGCACTGAAGCTTTCTTT; CDR3: CASRTDSVGTEAFF
length: 13; D: -; size: many; J: TRBJ1-1; V: TRBV6-6; DNA: TGTGCCAGCAGACAAGGGGAAAGAACTGAAGCTTTCTTT; CDR3: CASRQGERTEAFF
length: 14; D: -; size: -; J: TRBJ1-2; V: TRBV4-3; DNA: TGCGCCAGCAGCCAAGAGGGGTTTAGTGAAGGCTACACCTTC; CDR3: CASSQEGFSEGYTF
length: 14; D: -; size: many; J: TRBJ2-7; V: TRBV4-3; DNA: TGCGCCAGCAGCCATATGTTAGAAACCTACGAGCAGTACTTC; CDR3: CASSHMLETYEQYF
length: 15; D: -; size: many; J: TRBJ1-5; V: TRBV6-5; DNA: TGTGCCAGCAGTTACTCGTCCGGGGGCAATCAGCCCCAGCATTTT; CDR3: CASSYSSGGNQPQHF
length: 15; D: TRBD1; size: many; J: TRBJ1-5; V: TRBV7-8; DNA: TGTGCCAGCAGCTATGGGAACAGGGGGCATCAGCCCCAGCATTTT; CDR3: CASSYGNRGHQPQHF
length: 16; D: -; size: few; J: TRBJ1-1; V: TRBV12-3/TRBV12-4; DNA: TGTGCCAGCAGGTGGTCAGGGGTAAAGATTCGGCCTGAAGCTTTCTTT; CDR3: CASRWSGVKIRPEAFF
length: 16; D: -; size: many; J: TRBJ2-6; V: TRBV7-2; DNA: TGTGCCAGCAGCTCTCGGGCCGGGGCTGGGGCCAACGTCCTGACTTTC; CDR3: CASSSRAGAGANVLTF
length: 12; D: -; size: many; J: TRBJ2-5; V: TRBV7-2; DNA: TGTGCCAGCAGCTTGGACTGGGAGACCCAGTACTTC; CDR3: CASSLDWETQYF
length: 15; D: -; size: -; J: TRBJ2-7; V: TRBV20-1; DNA: TGCAGTGCAAGGGGTCGGAGGGCGAGCTCCTACGAGCAGTACTTC; CDR3: CSARGRRASSYEQYF
length: 15; D: -; size: many; J: TRBJ2-7; V: TRBV27; DNA: TGTGCCAGCAGTTCCCCCCATGGGGGGGCGATCGAGCAGTACTTC; CDR3: CASSSPHGGAIEQYF
length: 12; D: -; size: few; J: TRBJ2-1; V: TRBV10-3; DNA: TGTGCCATCAGTGACTGGGACAATGAGCAGTTCTTC; CDR3: CAISDWDNEQFF
length: 16; D: -; size: many; J: TRBJ2-3; V: TRBV9; DNA: TGTGCCAGCAGCGTAGGTAGGGGTACTAGCACAGATACGCAGTATTTT; CDR3: CASSVGRGTSTDTQYF
length: 13; D: -; size: many; J: TRBJ2-1; V: TRBV7-2; DNA: TGTGCCAGCATCTCCGTAGGGGGAAATGAGCAGTTCTTC; CDR3: CASISVGGNEQFF
length: 17; D: -; size: -; J: TRBJ1-5; V: TRBV23-1; DNA: TGCGCCAGCAGTTCCCTACAGGGATCCTATAGCAATCAGCCCCAGCATTTT; CDR3: CASSSLQGSYSNQPQHF
length: 14; D: TRBD1; size: many; J: TRBJ2-2; V: TRBV6-2/TRBV6-3; DNA: TGTGCCAGCAGGAAGACAGGGACCACCGGGGAGCTGTTTTTT; CDR3: CASRKTGTTGELFF
length: 14; D: -; size: many; J: TRBJ2-2; V: TRBV7-9; DNA: TGTGCCAGCAGACCACAGGGGAACACCGGGGAGCTGTTTTTT; CDR3: CASRPQGNTGELFF
length: 11; D: -; size: many; J: TRBJ1-5; V: TRBV7-2; DNA: TGTGCCAGCAGCTCCGGACAGCCCCAGCATTTT; CDR3: CASSSGQPQHF
length: 8; D: -; size: few; J: TRBJ2-1; V: TRBV29-1; DNA: TGCAGCGTTGAAGCTGGGGGTTTC; CDR3: CSVEAGGF
length: 13; D: -; size: -; J: TRBJ2-5; V: TRBV3-1; DNA: TGTGCCAGCAGCCAAGGGGGCTGGGAGACCCAGTACTTC; CDR3: CASSQGGWETQYF